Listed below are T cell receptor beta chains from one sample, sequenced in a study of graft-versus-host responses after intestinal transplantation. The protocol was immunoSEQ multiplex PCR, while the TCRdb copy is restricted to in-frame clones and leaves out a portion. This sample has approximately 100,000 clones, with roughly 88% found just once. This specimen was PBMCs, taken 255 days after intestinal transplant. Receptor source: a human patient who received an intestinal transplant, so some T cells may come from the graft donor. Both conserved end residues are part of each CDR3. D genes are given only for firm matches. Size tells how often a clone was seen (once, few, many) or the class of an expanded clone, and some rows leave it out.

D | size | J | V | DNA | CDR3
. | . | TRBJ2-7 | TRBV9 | TGTGCCAGCAGCGTGGGAACCGAACTTTACGAGCAGTACTTC | CASSVGTELYEQYF
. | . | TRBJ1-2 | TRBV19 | TGTGCCAGTAGGGAGACCTCTGGCTACACCTTC | CASRETSGYTF
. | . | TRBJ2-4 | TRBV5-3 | TGTGCCAGAAGCTTGAACGGGGGAGCCAAAAACATTCAGTACTTC | CARSLNGGAKNIQYF
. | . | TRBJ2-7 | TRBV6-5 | TGTGCCAGCAGTTCCTCGACAGGTCTCCCCTACGAGCAGTACTTC | CASSSSTGLPYEQYF
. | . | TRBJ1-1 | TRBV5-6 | TGTGCCAGCAGCTCGCAGGGTGTGTGGACTGAAGCTTTCTTT | CASSSQGVWTEAFF
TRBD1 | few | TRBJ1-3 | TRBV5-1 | TGCGCCAGCAGCTTAACGCCTAAACAGGGGTCAGCTGGAAACACCATATATTTT | CASSLTPKQGSAGNTIYF
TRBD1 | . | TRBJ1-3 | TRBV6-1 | TGTGCCAGCAGTGGCCCCCCTCCAGGGACAGGGGGCAACACCATATATTTT | CASSGPPPGTGGNTIYF
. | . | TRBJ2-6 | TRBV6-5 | TGTGCCAGCAGTTATGTTGCGGATGCTGGGGCCAACGTCCTGACTTTC | CASSYVADAGANVLTF
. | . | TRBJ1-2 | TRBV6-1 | TGTGCCAGCAGTGAAAATGGAGGGATACGCTATCGTTATGGCTACACCTTC | CASSENGGIRYRYGYTF
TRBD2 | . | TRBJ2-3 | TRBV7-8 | TGTGCCAGCAGCTTCCTGTCCCGGACTAGCGGGGGGGCTGGAGATACGCAGTATTTT | CASSFLSRTSGGAGDTQYF
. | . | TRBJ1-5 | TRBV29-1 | TGCAGCGTTGAGACAGGCGTTTCGGGAGCCCAGCATTTT | CSVETGVSGAQHF
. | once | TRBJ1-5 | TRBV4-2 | TGTGCCAGCAGCCAAGCAGGACCGATTAGCAATCAGCCCCAGCATTTT | CASSQAGPISNQPQHF
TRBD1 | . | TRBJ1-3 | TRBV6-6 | TGTGCCAGCTGGGGACAGACATACTCTGGAAACACCATATATTTT | CASWGQTYSGNTIYF
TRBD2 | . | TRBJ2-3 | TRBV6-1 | TGTGCCAGCAGTGATTGGGTCGGGGGGGCGGTAGATACGCAGTATTTT | CASSDWVGGAVDTQYF
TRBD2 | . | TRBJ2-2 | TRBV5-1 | TGCGCCAGCAGCTTGGTGGAGCGGGGGGTCACCGGGGAGCTGTTTTTT | CASSLVERGVTGELFF
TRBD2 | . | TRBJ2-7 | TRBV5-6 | TGTGCCAGCAGCTTGGCCGCGGGGGTAGGGTCCTACGAGCAGTACTTC | CASSLAAGVGSYEQYF
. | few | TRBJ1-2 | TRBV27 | TGTGCCAGCAGTCCGCCGGGGTCCTCGGTCTATGGCTACACCTTC | CASSPPGSSVYGYTF
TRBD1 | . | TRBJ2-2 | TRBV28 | TGTGCCAGCAGGACAGGGTACACCGGGGAGCTGTTTTTT | CASRTGYTGELFF
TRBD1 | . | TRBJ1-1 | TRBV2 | TGTGCCAGCAGTCGGGACAGGGGGAGCACTGAAGCTTTCTTT | CASSRDRGSTEAFF
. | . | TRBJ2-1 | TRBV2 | TGTGCCAGCAGTGAAGGGCAGGGTCCCAACAATGAGCAGTTCTTC | CASSEGQGPNNEQFF
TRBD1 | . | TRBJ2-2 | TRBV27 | TGTGCCAGCAGTTTCGGACCTCCGGGACAGGGGGACACCGGGGAGCTGTTTTTT | CASSFGPPGQGDTGELFF
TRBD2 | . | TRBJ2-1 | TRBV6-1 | TGTGCCAGCAGCCCCCCAGCGGGGGAAGTAACTGAGCAGTTCTTC | CASSPPAGEVTEQFF
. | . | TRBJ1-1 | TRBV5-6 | TGTGCCAGCAGCTTGGGTTCATCCGGGGGGAACACTGAAGCTTTCTTT | CASSLGSSGGNTEAFF
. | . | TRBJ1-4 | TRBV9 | TGTGCCAGCAGCGGGACTGAACGGGAAAAACTGTTTTTT | CASSGTEREKLFF
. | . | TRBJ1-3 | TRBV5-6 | TGTGCCAGCAGCTTGGGGGGTTTCGGAAACACCATATATTTT | CASSLGGFGNTIYF
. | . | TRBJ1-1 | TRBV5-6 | TGTGCCAGCAGCTTGGTTGGGAGTGGGGGCATGAACACTGAAGCTTTCTTT | CASSLVGSGGMNTEAFF
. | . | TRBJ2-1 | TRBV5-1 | TGCGCCAGCAGCTCCACTATGAATGAGCAGTTCTTC | CASSSTMNEQFF
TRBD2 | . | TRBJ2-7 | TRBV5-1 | TGCGCCAGCAGCTTGAGAGAGACTAGCGACTACGAGCAGTACTTC | CASSLRETSDYEQYF
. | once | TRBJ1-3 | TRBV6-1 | TGTGCCAGCAGTGTTGAGAGCTCTGGAAACACCATATATTTT | CASSVESSGNTIYF
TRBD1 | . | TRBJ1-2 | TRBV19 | TGTGCCAGTAGTCCCGGGACAGGGGTTCTTGGGTATGGCTACACCTTC | CASSPGTGVLGYGYTF
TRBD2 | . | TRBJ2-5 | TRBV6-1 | TGTGCCAGCAGTGAAGGGTGGGCTAGCGGTTCGGAGACCCAGTACTTC | CASSEGWASGSETQYF
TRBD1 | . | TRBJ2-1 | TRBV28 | TGTGCCAGCAGCCCGGACAGGGAACTCTCCTACAATGAGCAGTTCTTC | CASSPDRELSYNEQFF
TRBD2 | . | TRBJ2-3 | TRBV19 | TGTGCCAGTAGTATAGAGGAGACTAGCGTGGATACGCAGTATTTT | CASSIEETSVDTQYF
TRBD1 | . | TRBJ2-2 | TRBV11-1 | TGTGCCAGCACCGAAGACGACAGGGACACCGGGGAGCTGTTTTTT | CASTEDDRDTGELFF
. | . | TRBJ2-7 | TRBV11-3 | TGTGCCAGCAGCCCCCAAGAGACGTTCAGCTACGAGCAGTACTTC | CASSPQETFSYEQYF
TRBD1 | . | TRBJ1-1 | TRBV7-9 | TGTGCCAGCAGCCGGTACGACGGACAGGGCACTGAAGCTTTCTTT | CASSRYDGQGTEAFF
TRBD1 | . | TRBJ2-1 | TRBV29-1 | TGCAGCGCCACGGGACAGGTAACCAATGAGCAGTTCTTC | CSATGQVTNEQFF
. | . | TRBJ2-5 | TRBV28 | TGTGCCAGCAGTTTAGAGGGGTTAGAGACCCAGTACTTC | CASSLEGLETQYF
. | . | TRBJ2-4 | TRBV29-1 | TGCAGCGTTGATGGCGGGGTTAACATTCAGTACTTC | CSVDGGVNIQYF
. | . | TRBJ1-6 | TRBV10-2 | TGCGCCAGCAGTGAAGGGGTCAATTCACCCCTCCACTTT | CASSEGVNSPLHF
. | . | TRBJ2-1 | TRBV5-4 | TGTGCCAGCAGTTCACTAGCTCACAATGAGCAGTTCTTC | CASSSLAHNEQFF
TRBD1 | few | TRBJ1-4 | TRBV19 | TGTGCCAGTAGTCATGACAGGGGAAATGAAAAACTGTTTTTT | CASSHDRGNEKLFF
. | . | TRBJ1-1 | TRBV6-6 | TGTGCCAGCAGTTACCTGGGGGAGGGGAGGACTGAAGCTTTCTTT | CASSYLGEGRTEAFF
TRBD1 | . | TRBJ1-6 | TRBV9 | TGTGCCAGCAGCGGCCGGGACAGCAATTCACCCCTCCACTTT | CASSGRDSNSPLHF
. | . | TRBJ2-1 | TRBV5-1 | TGCGCCAGCAGCCTTAAGACTAGCTCCTACAATGAGCAGTTCTTC | CASSLKTSSYNEQFF
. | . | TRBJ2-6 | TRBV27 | TGTGCCAGCAGTTTATCCCAGTCTGGGGCCAACGTCCTGACTTTC | CASSLSQSGANVLTF
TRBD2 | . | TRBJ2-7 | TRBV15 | TGTGCCACCAGCCGGCTAGCGGGGCAAACCTACGAGCAGTACTTC | CATSRLAGQTYEQYF
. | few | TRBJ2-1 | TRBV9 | TGTGCCAGCAGTTCGGAACAGAAGTACAATGAGCAGTTCTTC | CASSSEQKYNEQFF
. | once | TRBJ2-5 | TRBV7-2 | TGTGCCAGCAGCTCGCGGGGAGAGACCCAGTACTTC | CASSSRGETQYF
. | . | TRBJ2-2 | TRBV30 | TGTGCCTGGAGTGTATCCCGCTACACCGGGGAGCTGTTTTTT | CAWSVSRYTGELFF